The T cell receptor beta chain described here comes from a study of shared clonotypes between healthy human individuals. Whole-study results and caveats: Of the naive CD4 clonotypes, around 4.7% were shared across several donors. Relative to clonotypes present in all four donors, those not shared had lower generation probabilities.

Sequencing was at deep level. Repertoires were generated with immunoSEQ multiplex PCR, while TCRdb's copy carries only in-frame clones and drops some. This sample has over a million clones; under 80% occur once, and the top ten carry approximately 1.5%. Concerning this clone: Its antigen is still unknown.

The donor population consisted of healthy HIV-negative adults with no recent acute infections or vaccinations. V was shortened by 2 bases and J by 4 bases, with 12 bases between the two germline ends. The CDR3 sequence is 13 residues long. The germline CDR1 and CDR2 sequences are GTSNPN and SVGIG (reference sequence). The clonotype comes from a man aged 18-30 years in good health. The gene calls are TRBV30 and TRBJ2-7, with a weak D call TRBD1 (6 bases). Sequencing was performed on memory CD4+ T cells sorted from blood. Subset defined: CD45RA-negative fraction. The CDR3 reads CAWSRGILYEQYF. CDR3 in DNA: TGTGCCTGGAGTAGGGGGATTCTGTACGAGCAGTACTTC. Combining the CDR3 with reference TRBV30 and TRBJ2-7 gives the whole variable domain SQTIHQWPATLVQPVGSPLSLECTVEGTSNPNLYWYRQAAGRGLQLLFYSVGIGQISSEVPQNLSASRPQDRQFILSSKKLLLSDSGFYLCAWSRGILYEQYFGPGTRLTVT.